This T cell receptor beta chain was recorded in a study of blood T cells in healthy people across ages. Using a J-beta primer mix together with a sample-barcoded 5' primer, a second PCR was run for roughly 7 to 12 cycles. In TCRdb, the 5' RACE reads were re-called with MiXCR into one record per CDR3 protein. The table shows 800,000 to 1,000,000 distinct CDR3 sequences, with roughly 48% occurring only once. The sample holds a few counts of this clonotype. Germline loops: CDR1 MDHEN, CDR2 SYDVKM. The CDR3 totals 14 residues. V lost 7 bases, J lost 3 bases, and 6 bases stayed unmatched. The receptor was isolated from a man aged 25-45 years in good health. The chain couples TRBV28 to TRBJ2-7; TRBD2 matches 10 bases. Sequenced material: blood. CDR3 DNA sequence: TGTGCCAGCAAACCTAGCGGGGGCTACTACGAGCAGTACTTC. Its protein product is CASKPSGGYYEQYF.